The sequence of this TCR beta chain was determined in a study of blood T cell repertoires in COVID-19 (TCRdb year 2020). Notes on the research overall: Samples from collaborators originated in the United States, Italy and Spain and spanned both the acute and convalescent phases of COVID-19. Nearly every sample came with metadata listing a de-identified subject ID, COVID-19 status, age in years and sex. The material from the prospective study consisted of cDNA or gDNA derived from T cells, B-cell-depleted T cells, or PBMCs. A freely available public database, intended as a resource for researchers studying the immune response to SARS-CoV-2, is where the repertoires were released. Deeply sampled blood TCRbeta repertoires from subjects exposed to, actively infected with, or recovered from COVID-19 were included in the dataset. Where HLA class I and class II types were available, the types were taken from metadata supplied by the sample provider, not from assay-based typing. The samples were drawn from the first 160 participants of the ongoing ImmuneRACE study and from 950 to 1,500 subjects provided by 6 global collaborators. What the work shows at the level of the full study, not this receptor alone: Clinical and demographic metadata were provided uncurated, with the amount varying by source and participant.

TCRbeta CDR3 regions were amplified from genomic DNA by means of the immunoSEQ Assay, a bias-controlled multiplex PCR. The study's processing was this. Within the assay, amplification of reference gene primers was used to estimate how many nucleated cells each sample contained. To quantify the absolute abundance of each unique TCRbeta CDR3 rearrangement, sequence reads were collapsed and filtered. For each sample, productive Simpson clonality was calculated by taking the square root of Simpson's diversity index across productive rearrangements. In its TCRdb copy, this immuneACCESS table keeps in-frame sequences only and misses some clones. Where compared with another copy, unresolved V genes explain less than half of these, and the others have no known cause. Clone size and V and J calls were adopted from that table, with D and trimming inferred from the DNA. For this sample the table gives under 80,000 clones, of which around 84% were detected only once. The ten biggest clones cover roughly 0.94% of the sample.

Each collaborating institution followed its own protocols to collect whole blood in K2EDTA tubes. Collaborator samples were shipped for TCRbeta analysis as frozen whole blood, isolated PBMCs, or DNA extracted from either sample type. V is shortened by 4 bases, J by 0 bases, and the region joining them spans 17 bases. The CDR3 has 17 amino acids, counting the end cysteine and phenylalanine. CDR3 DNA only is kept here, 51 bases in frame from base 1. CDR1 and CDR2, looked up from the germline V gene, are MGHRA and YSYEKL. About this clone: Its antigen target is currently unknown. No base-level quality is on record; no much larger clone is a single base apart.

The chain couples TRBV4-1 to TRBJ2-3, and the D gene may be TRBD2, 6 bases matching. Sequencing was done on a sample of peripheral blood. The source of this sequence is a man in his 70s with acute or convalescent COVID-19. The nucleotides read TGCGCCAGCAGCCCGCGGGACCCTCCGACTAGCACAGATACGCAGTATTTT. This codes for CASSPRDPPTSTDTQYF.